These T cell receptor beta chains were read from a single sample in a study of cytomegalovirus exposure and HLA in healthy donors. This table comes from immunoSEQ multiplex PCR, and its TCRdb copy is limited to in-frame clones, with some not included. This sample yields around 120,000 clones, of which about 87% are seen a single time; around 2% belongs to the top ten. The sample was PBMCs. These receptors were obtained from a man aged 18 to 29 in good health and CMV-seronegative. Both conserved end residues are part of each CDR3. Each record gives: D gene, V gene, clone size, J gene, CDR3 DNA, CDR3 protein. The D gene is left open where the match is weak. Clone sizes are given selectively: once, few, many, or a class where the clone is expanded.

>-|TRBV19|-|TRBJ1-2
TGTGCCAGTAGTATAGTTCCGGTTGGCTATGGCTACACCTTC
CASSIVPVGYGYTF
>TRBD1|TRBV6-1|-|TRBJ2-5
TGTGCCAGCACCCAAATCCGGACAGGCGGGGAGACCCAGTACTTC
CASTQIRTGGETQYF
>-|TRBV28|-|TRBJ1-5
TGTGCCAGCAGCTCCACAGATCCCTCCTTCCAGCCCCAGCATTTT
CASSSTDPSFQPQHF
>-|TRBV19|once|TRBJ1-5
TGTGCCAGTAGTATCACCACATATAGCAATCAGCCCCAGCATTTT
CASSITTYSNQPQHF
>TRBD1|TRBV5-1|-|TRBJ2-5
TGCGCCAGCAGCTTGGGGACAGGGGTTGGGGAGACCCAGTACTTC
CASSLGTGVGETQYF
>-|TRBV6-5|-|TRBJ2-7
TGTGCCAGCAGTCCGACCCAGGGAAGAGACGAGCAGTACTTC
CASSPTQGRDEQYF
>TRBD2|TRBV30|-|TRBJ2-1
TGTGCCTGGAGCTCGGGACTAGCGGGAGGGCCGGATGAGCAGTTCTTC
CAWSSGLAGGPDEQFF
>-|TRBV7-9|-|TRBJ2-7
TGTGCCAGCAGCCTAAGCCGTTCCTACGAGCAGTACTTC
CASSLSRSYEQYF
>TRBD1|TRBV5-1|-|TRBJ1-2
TGCGCCAGCAGCTTGTCCCCAGACAGGGACCATGGCTACACCTTC
CASSLSPDRDHGYTF
>-|TRBV29-1|-|TRBJ1-1
TGCAGCGTTCGGTCGGACAGCATGAACACTGAAGCTTTCTTT
CSVRSDSMNTEAFF
>TRBD1|TRBV10-1|-|TRBJ1-2
TGCGCCAGCAGGTTCCAGGGGGCGCCCAACTATGGCTACACCTTC
CASRFQGAPNYGYTF
>-|TRBV25-1|-|TRBJ1-3
TGTGCCAGCAGTGAAAAACTCTCTGGAAACACCATATATTTT
CASSEKLSGNTIYF
>-|TRBV2|-|TRBJ1-5
TGTGCCAGCAGTGGGTATGGCGGGCATCAGCCCCAGCATTTT
CASSGYGGHQPQHF
>-|TRBV21-1|-|TRBJ2-7
TGTGCCAGCAGCAAAGGGACAGAAAATTCCTACGAGCAGTACTTC
CASSKGTENSYEQYF
>TRBD2|TRBV7-2|-|TRBJ2-3
TGTGCCAGCCTAGCGGGAGGGCCCGAAGATACGCAGTATTTT
CASLAGGPEDTQYF
>-|TRBV10-3|-|TRBJ1-1
TGTGCCATCAGTGAGTCCTCTACTGAAGCTTTCTTT
CAISESSTEAFF
>-|TRBV6-1|-|TRBJ1-5
TGTGCCAGCAGTGAAGTCCGGGGTCAGCCCCAGCATTTT
CASSEVRGQPQHF
>TRBD2|TRBV14|-|TRBJ2-7
TGTGCCAGCAGCCAAGTAGGGACTAGCGGGAGTTACGAGCAGTACTTC
CASSQVGTSGSYEQYF
>TRBD1|TRBV28|-|TRBJ1-1
TGTGCCAGCAGTGTAATCAGGGGGGCCGGCTTGGGAAGAATGAACACTGAAGCTTTCTTT
CASSVIRGAGLGRMNTEAFF
>-|TRBV15|once|TRBJ1-5
TGTGCCACCAGCTCGGGGGAGGATCGCAATCAGCCCCAGCATTTT
CATSSGEDRNQPQHF